The rows below give T cell receptor beta chains drawn from one sample of a study of blood T cell repertoires in COVID-19. Clones were sequenced by immunoSEQ multiplex PCR, and TCRdb holds only the in-frame ones, with some missing. The sample includes just under 95,000 clones, less than 85% of them seen just once. The sample was peripheral blood. Receptor source: a man aged 50 or older who had recovered from COVID-19. Both conserved end residues are trimmed from each CDR3.

V	CDR3
TRBV3-1/TRBV3-2	ASSPFGGATEAF
TRBV10-3	AISESMAGESYNEQF
TRBV30	AWIRQGDSARAF
TRBV20-1	SGRGEETQY
TRBV28	ASTSLAGGPNYEQY
TRBV18	ASSPPGQGDEQF
TRBV5-6	ASSPPSGAYGYT
TRBV5-6	ASSSGQVTSTDTQY
TRBV7-2	ASSRAATGGSYEQY
TRBV6-1	ASSQGDYQSTDTQY
TRBV9	ASSVAPGPPQETQY
TRBV7-3	ASSLGGLAQETQY
TRBV29-1	SVGQANSNQPQH
TRBV5-5	ASSSTGGADYGYT
TRBV5-1	ASSLGGTNTEAF
TRBV9	ASSGNQGLAESYNEQF
TRBV30	AWSVKSGGRYEQY
TRBV10-1	ASSEGGGYEQY
TRBV5-1	ASSGKGPTGELF
TRBV18	ASSPPESGPSSYEQY
TRBV4-2	ASSQTKRVSWATSGPSTDTQY
TRBV11-2	ASTQNRADGYT
TRBV5-6	ASSWLDGERGHNEQF
TRBV7-2	ASSGESRGRGWSQLF
TRBV9	ASSVGTGANTEAF
TRBV19	ASSMGLAGNTGELF
TRBV7-2	ASSPSTGLNQPQH
TRBV11-2	ASSSGDTQY
TRBV3-1/TRBV3-2	ASSQDRYPAGSGANVLT
TRBV5-4	ASSLVQGNTGELF
TRBV2	ASSRRTGGSPLH
TRBV5-1	ASSLDPAGDEQY
TRBV4-1	ASSLGNSYEQY
TRBV9	ASSVGQGPAF
TRBV19	ASSMSGTEALH
TRBV7-2	ASSPSGGPLEQY
TRBV7-2	ASSRQGNTEAF
TRBV13	ASSLPGRETQY
TRBV5-1	ASSLAGVFDGYT
TRBV7-2	ASSNYQGISYNEQF